This TCR beta chain was captured in a study of shared clonotypes between healthy human individuals. On the study more broadly: Researchers assigned three CD4 naive, three CD4 memory, two CD8 naive and one CD8 memory plate to each donor.

Generated by immunoSEQ multiplex PCR, the TCRdb table keeps only in-frame clones and is missing some. This table has some 2.4 million clones, 80% to 95% appearing once. A CD45RA-negative memory subset and a CD45RA+ naive subset were separated from the CD4+ cells. The V gene end was trimmed by 6 bases and the J gene end by 5 bases; junction bases not matched to a gene: 15. Germline V gene data show CDR1 as MDHEN and CDR2 as SYDVKM. CDR3 size: 18 residues. This TCR derives from a man aged 18 to 30 in good health. Some clones in this sample may be carry-over from other donors' samples. Material for sequencing was naive CD4+ T cells from PBMCs. Sample subset: CD45RA+ positively selected. This chain joins TRBV28 and TRBJ2-5; TRBD2 aligns across 13 bases. The CDR3 reads CASSLRTSGRRGEETQYF. CDR3 nucleotides: TGTGCCAGCAGCTTGCGGACTAGCGGGAGAAGAGGAGAGGAGACCCAGTACTTC.